The T cell receptor (beta chain) described here comes from a study of Graves' ophthalmopathy and Graves' hyperthyroidism (dated by TCRdb to the late 2010s). A note on the overall study: Peripheral blood was collected before any treatment was given, at the time of initial diagnosis. The study used signatures of the TCR beta repertoire to tell Graves' ophthalmopathy apart from Graves' hyperthyroidism and to predict which patients would progress to ophthalmopathy. In total, 135 blood samples were TCR-sequenced: some 40 ophthalmopathy, 75 hyperthyroidism and some 17 hyperthyroidism-to-ophthalmopathy patients. To explore V-J signatures that distinguish ophthalmopathy from hyperthyroidism, a discovery set of around 100 patients was enrolled, made up of approximately 45 with ophthalmopathy and fewer than 60 with stable hyperthyroidism. An independent validation cohort comprised some 19 hyperthyroidism patients and 15 to 17 patients who later progressed from hyperthyroidism to ophthalmopathy. T-cell repertoires of thyroid tissue and blood were compared in several hyperthyroidism patients. Following sample collection, hyperthyroidism patients were given methimazole at a starting dose of 30 mg daily, and ophthalmopathy patients were given high-dose intravenous methylprednisolone. The 100 discovery patients were divided at random into training and test sets in a 7:3 ratio. Overall study results and their limits: In validation, the model predicted ophthalmopathy progression with about 70% sensitivity and about 73% specificity; some 13 predicted patients were CT-confirmed with GO in a median of around 6 months. In cross-validation, the 13-signature model distinguished ophthalmopathy from stable hyperthyroidism with almost 90% sensitivity and approximately 81% specificity, and in the test set the corresponding values were approximately 80% and 68%. Sample size was not statistically predetermined, and group allocation was not concealed from the investigators. Among expanded thyroid clonotypes with frequency above 0.001, most also showed up in blood, which suggests that blood repertoires may reflect the thyroid immune response.

The CDR3, from cysteine to phenylalanine, totals 18 residues. Left in the record is the CDR3 DNA by itself, 54 bases read in frame from the first base. CDR1 and CDR2 are drawn from the germline V gene (reference sequence): LNHDA, SQIVND. The V end loses 5 bases and the J end loses 8 bases, and a stretch of 30 bases separates them. For repertoire sequencing, TCR beta CDR3 regions were amplified from RNA transcripts. The first round was an RT-PCR using HTBI primers with the Qiagen OneStep RT-PCR kit, and this first round was followed by a second-round multiplex PCR, then size selection and purification. Libraries were sequenced on an Illumina HiSeq2000 using paired-end 100 bp reads. Processing in the source paper ran as follows. Reads were processed with SOAPnuke, discarding reads with adapters, uncalled bases, mean Phred below 15, or no exact constant-primer or identifier match. COPE v1.2.5 was used to merge the high-quality paired reads. Unique nucleotide sequences were defined as clonotypes and aligned to IMGT TRB V, D and J references using MiTCR v1.1. The analysis was limited to V-J combinations with a frequency above 0.0001, which together covered 99.2% of the repertoires. A TCR clonal expansion and chaos score per V-J combination was defined as the ratio of F50 clonal expansion to chaos observed in the TCRdist matrix. Welch's t-statistics and random forest were used to reduce the features to around 13 V-J combinations, which were then used as input to a naive Bayes classifier. The similarity between thyroid and blood repertoires was quantified using the Morisita-Horn index. TCRdb handled the public reads itself, with Q25 trimming in fastp and clone calling in MiXCR, and kept productive beta chains. Each entry merges the rows of one CDR3 protein and shows their most common DNA and genes. The V and J calls here are based on TCRdb, not the publication. Recorded for this sample are some 410,000 distinct CDR3 sequences; 21% of them occurred a single time. Together, the top ten hold roughly 3% of the sample.

In its sample, this clonotype was seen a few times. No cognate antigen has been identified for it. Base qualities are missing; no much larger clone stands one base away. Hyperthyroidism was considered stable if no progression to ophthalmopathy occurred within 18 months of follow-up. Patients with hyperthyroidism were aged 18 to 65 years, had been newly diagnosed, and had a disease duration of less than 2 months. Patients with other autoimmune diseases, uncontrolled infections, pregnancy or lactation were excluded. Clinical symptoms, serum thyroxine, TRAb, thyroid ultrasound and orbital computed tomography formed the basis of the diagnosis. PBMCs were isolated from 7.5 to 10 ml of fresh peripheral blood by Ficoll-Paque density gradient centrifugation. Total RNA was extracted with Trizol reagent and quality-checked on an Agilent 2100 Bioanalyzer.

The TCR was taken from a young woman with stable Graves' hyperthyroidism. Donor details come from another sample of the same person, matched by shared clones. The rearrangement joined TRBV19 to TRBJ2-5; 5 matching bases give a weak D call of TRBD2. The sequenced sample consisted of peripheral blood. The nucleotides are TGTGCCAGTAGTGCGACGACTCTCTGGAGATCGGATGGAGGTACCCAGTACTTC. This encodes CASSATTLWRSDGGTQYF.